The 18 T cell receptor beta chains below come from one sample, sequenced in a study of pediatric ulcerative colitis. Some clones are missing from TCRdb's copy, which holds only in-frame ones; the method was immunoSEQ multiplex PCR. The data show more than 35,000 clones, around three quarters seen once. During colonoscopy, one to two rectal pinch biopsies were collected. Sequencing used gut tissue. These receptors came from a boy between 10 and 17 years old with moderate ulcerative colitis.

The genes are TRBV6-5 and TRBJ1-3; D is unclear. Germline lookup yields CDR1 MNHEY and CDR2 SVGAGI. The CDR3 totals 16 residues. Trimming removed 2 bases at V and 4 bases at J, with 15 bases between. The chain's CDR3 is CASSYGYAGRGNTIYF. The CDR3 bases are TGTGCCAGCAGTTACGGCTACGCAGGACGCGGAAACACCATATATTTT.

The sample holds a few counts of this clone. The DNA for the CDR3 is TGTGCCAGCAGTTTACTAGCGGGAGCAAACGAGCAGTACTTC. This encodes CASSLLAGANEQYF. The gene calls are TRBV28 and TRBJ2-7; 10 bases map to TRBD2. The ends lost 2 bases at V and 5 bases at J; junction bases unmatched: 3. The germline gives CDR1 MDHEN, CDR2 SYDVKM. This CDR3 has 14 amino acids.

This chain joins TRBV10-3 and TRBJ1-6, with D possibly TRBD1 on 6 matching bases. CDR3 length equals 14 residues. Between the trimmed V and J ends, which lost 2 bases and 7 bases, there was a span of 9 bases. Germline assignment: CDR1 ENHRY and CDR2 SYGVKD. This chain's CDR3 is CAISEDRPNSPLHF. CDR3 bases: TGTGCCATCAGTGAGGACAGGCCAAATTCACCCCTCCACTTT.

J is TRBJ1-4 and V is TRBV11-2; TRBD1 aligns across 7 bases. CDR3 length equals 14 residues. V shed 5 bases and J 7 bases; nucleotides not matched to a gene: 7. Germline V gives CDR1 SGHAT, CDR2 FQNNGV. The CDR3 loop reads CASSPSTGPEKLFF. The DNA of the CDR3 is TGTGCCAGCAGCCCCTCGACAGGGCCTGAAAAACTGTTTTTT.

This clone was observed once. This chain uses TRBV2 with TRBJ2-4; a possible D gene is TRBD1 (6 bases). The ends were cut back, 7 bases at V and 0 bases at J, with 19 bases in the middle. The germline V gene has CDR1 SNHLY and CDR2 FYNNEI. The CDR3 is 17 residues long. The CDR3 region is CASKIQGPDLAKNIQYF. CDR3 bases: TGTGCCAGCAAAATCCAGGGGCCGGATTTAGCCAAAAACATTCAGTACTTC. The variable domain in full, completed from reference TRBV2 and TRBJ2-4, reads EPEVTQTPSHQVTQMGQEVILRCVPISNHLYFYWYRQILGQKVEFLVSFYNNEISEKSEIFDDQFSVERPDGSNFTLKIRSTKLEDSAMYFCASKIQGPDLAKNIQYFGAGTRLSVL.

The V call is TRBV11-3, the J call TRBJ2-3; 9 bases map to TRBD2. J was trimmed by 3 bases and V by 2 bases; bases with no gene match: 9. The CDR3 is made up of 17 amino acids. Germline CDR1 SGHNT, CDR2 YENEEA. The CDR3 spells CASSLIGPGLATDTQYF. The DNA for the CDR3 is TGTGCCAGCAGCTTAATTGGCCCCGGACTAGCGACAGATACGCAGTATTTT.

The chain uses TRBV18 and TRBJ1-4; a weak D match, TRBD1 (5 bases). Germline lookup yields CDR1 KGHSH and CDR2 LQKENI. The CDR3 is made up of 15 amino acids. The V end lost 0 bases, the J end lost 7 bases, and 12 bases lay between the germline ends. The DNA for the CDR3 is TGTGCCAGCTCACCACCGGGACTCCAAGGTGAAAAACTGTTTTTT. It encodes CASSPPGLQGEKLFF. The full variable domain, in which reference TRBV18 and TRBJ1-4 provide the parts outside the CDR3, is NAGVMQNPRHLVRRRGQEARLRCSPMKGHSHVYWYRQLPEEGLKFMVYLQKENIIDESGMPKERFSAEFPKEGPSILRIQQVVRGDSAAYFCASSPPGLQGEKLFFGSGTQLSVL.

This chain connects TRBV7-2 to TRBJ2-3, with 7 bases lining up with TRBD2. Germline trimming cut 5 bases from V and 4 bases from J; bases unmatched to any gene: 6. The CDR3 loop spans 14 amino acids. CDR1 is SGHTA, CDR2 FQGNSA, per germline. Here the CDR3 DNA reads TGTGCCAGCAGCCCTGGGGAGGGCGCAGATACGCAGTATTTT. Translated, it gives CASSPGEGADTQYF.

V and J are TRBV29-1 and TRBJ1-1; D remains unclear. The ends were cut back, 7 bases at V and 7 bases at J, with 19 bases in the middle. Germline CDR1 SQVTM, CDR2 ANQGSEA. CDR3 length: 13 amino acids. CDR3 loop: CSGGWGTALEAFF. CDR3 bases: TGCAGCGGGGGATGGGGTACAGCCCTTGAAGCTTTCTTT.

The chain carries TRBV28 and TRBJ2-2, with D tentatively TRBD1 (6 bases). V dropped 10 bases and J dropped 5 bases, with 17 bases sitting between them. This CDR3 is 14 amino acids long. Germline V lookup: CDR1 MDHEN, CDR2 SYDVKM. The CDR3 DNA follows: TGTGCCACCCAAGCAGGGGCCGGAACCGGGGAGCTGTTTTTT. It yields the protein CATQAGAGTGELFF.

The chain links TRBV6-1 to TRBJ1-2; D might be TRBD1 (6 bases). Germline-derived CDR1 and CDR2 are MNHNS and SASEGT. The CDR3 has 13 residues. Trimming removed 7 bases from V and 4 bases from J, with 13 bases in between. This chain's CDR3 is CASTPTGFYGYTF. CDR3 sequence (DNA): TGTGCCAGCACACCAACAGGGTTCTATGGCTACACCTTC.

The chain combines TRBV5-4 with TRBJ2-1, with unresolved D. Looked up from germline, CDR1 is SGHNT and CDR2 is YYREEE (reference sequence). The CDR3 has 16 residues. The V gene lost 0 bases and the J gene lost 4 bases, with 14 bases spanning the gap. CDR3 protein: CASSLASVALYNEQFF. The CDR3 DNA follows: TGTGCCAGCAGCTTGGCCTCTGTAGCCTTATACAATGAGCAGTTCTTC.

In its sample, this clone was seen a few times. The chain couples TRBV4-2 to TRBJ1-5, with TRBD1 identical over 11 bases. CDR1 and CDR2 (germline): LGHNA, YNFKEQ. The ends lost 3 bases at V and 5 bases at J; junction bases unmatched: 6. CDR3 size: 16 residues. The CDR3 reads CASSQVGQGEDQPQHF. The CDR3 DNA reads as TGTGCCAGCAGCCAGGTGGGACAGGGGGAGGATCAGCCCCAGCATTTT.

This clone was observed a few times. The V gene is TRBV29-1, the J gene TRBJ2-1; 11 bases line up with TRBD1. CDR3 length: 15 amino acids. The J segment lost 6 bases and the V segment lost 1 base, leaving 5 bases of the junction unmatched. Germline V lookup: CDR1 SQVTM, CDR2 ANQGSEA. The chain's CDR3 is CSVEGDRGSGNEQFF. DNA of the CDR3: TGCAGCGTTGAAGGGGACAGGGGGTCCGGCAATGAGCAGTTCTTC.

This clone was observed a handful of times. This chain connects TRBV4-3 to TRBJ2-7; 8 nucleotides agree with TRBD2. CDR1 LGHNA and CDR2 YSLEER come from the germline V gene. V gave up 3 bases and J gave up 1 base; unmatched junction bases: 11. This CDR3 has 17 amino acids. The CDR3 nucleotides are TGCGCCAGCAGCCACCCCAGGGGACTAGTAGGGTCCTACGAGCAGTACTTC. Its translation is CASSHPRGLVGSYEQYF.

This CDR3 reads CASSPYGEGAYTNSPLHF. CDR3 nucleotides: TGTGCCAGCAGCCCGTACGGGGAGGGAGCATATACTAATTCACCCCTCCACTTT. The V and J genes are TRBV4-2 and TRBJ1-6; D is undetermined. Germline CDR1 and CDR2: LGHNA and YNFKEQ. This CDR3 contains 18 residues. Trimming removed 4 bases from V and 6 bases from J, with 22 bases in between.

The J gene is TRBJ2-1, the V gene TRBV6-1, with 9 bases identical to TRBD2. CDR3 length: 15 residues. Germline V gene lookup returns CDR1 MNHNS and CDR2 SASEGT. J was trimmed by 3 bases and V by 5 bases; bases with no gene match: 5. The DNA for the CDR3 is TGTGCCAGCAGTCTAAGACTAGCGGTCTACAATGAGCAGTTCTTC. It encodes CASSLRLAVYNEQFF.

The chain has TRBV5-5 and TRBJ1-1, with D unresolved. With 2 bases removed from V and 4 bases from J, the gap between germline ends came to 9 bases. The CDR3 has 13 amino acids. Per germline, CDR1 SGHKS and CDR2 YYEKEE (reference sequence). CDR3 residues: CASSLSSGTEAFF. CDR3 nucleotides: TGTGCCAGCAGCTTAAGTAGCGGCACTGAAGCTTTCTTT.